This T cell receptor beta chain emerged from a study of blood T cell repertoires in COVID-19. Study at large: PBMCs, B-cell-depleted T cells, or T cells provided the cDNA or gDNA that made up the material.

Across about two dozen US areas, participants ranged in age from roughly 18 to 95 years. Cohorts were assigned according to the clinical history that participants reported. In the original workflow: How many nucleated cells were present was estimated from reference gene primer amplification. The method was immunoSEQ multiplex PCR; TCRdb's version includes in-frame clones alone and lacks a portion of them. That table furnishes V, J and clone size, whereas the DNA furnished D and trimming. The sample contains 150,000 to 200,000 clones, roughly three quarters of which appear only once. This CDR3 is 13 amino acids long. Germline CDR1 SGHNT, CDR2 YYREEE (reference sequence). V dropped 4 bases and J dropped 4 bases, with 11 bases sitting between them.

This sequence was found in a woman aged 45 to 65 with acute COVID-19. The chain employs TRBV5-4 and TRBJ1-2; tentative D call: TRBD1 (5 bases). The specimen sequenced was PBMCs or T cells enriched from blood (not recorded which). CDR3 DNA sequence: TGTGCCAGCAGCCTGGACGGGGGCTATGGCTACACCTTC. The encoded protein is CASSLDGGYGYTF.